The clone carrying this T cell receptor (beta chain) appeared many times. Its antigen is not identified. This specimen comes from a study of T cell repertoires in cytomegalovirus infection. Looking at the study overall: Shared public TCR beta signatures pointed to both CMV infection and a matching HLA type.

CDR1 is SGHTA and CDR2 is FQGNSA in the germline V gene. Trimming removed 0 bases from V and 3 bases from J, with 8 bases in between. This CDR3 is 15 amino acids long. TCRdb independently ran MiXCR on the reads; one entry per CDR3 protein. The sample holds about 600,000 distinct CDR3 sequences; around 24% are singletons and the top ten take under 8.5%. General study results and limits: The ex vivo response showed dominance by HLA-C-restricted CMV-specific TCR beta clonotypes. Cumulative frequency of public TCR beta families picked out carriers of CMV plus the relevant HLA.

The sample consisted of CD8+ T cells from PBMCs. The receptor was isolated from a human donor in good health (CMV status not recorded). Some clones in this sample may be carry-over from other donors' samples. The chain joins TRBV7-2 to TRBJ1-4; TRBD1 might be the D (6 bases). This CDR3 reads CASSLARQANEKLFF. CDR3 nucleotide sequence: TGTGCCAGCAGCTTAGCCAGACAGGCTAATGAAAAACTGTTTTTT.